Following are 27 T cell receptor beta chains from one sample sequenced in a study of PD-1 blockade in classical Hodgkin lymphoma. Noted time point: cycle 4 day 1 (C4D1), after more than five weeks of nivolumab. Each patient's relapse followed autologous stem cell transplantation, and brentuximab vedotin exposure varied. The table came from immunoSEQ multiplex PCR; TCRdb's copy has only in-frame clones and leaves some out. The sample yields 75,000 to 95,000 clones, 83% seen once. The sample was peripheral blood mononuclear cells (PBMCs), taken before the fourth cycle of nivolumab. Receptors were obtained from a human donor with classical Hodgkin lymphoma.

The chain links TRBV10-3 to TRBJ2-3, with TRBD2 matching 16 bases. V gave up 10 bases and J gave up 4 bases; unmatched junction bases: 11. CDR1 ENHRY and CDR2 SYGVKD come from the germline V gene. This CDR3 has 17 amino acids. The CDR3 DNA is TGTGCCACGTTACCGGGACTAGCGGGAGGGCCCTCAGATACGCAGTATTTT. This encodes CATLPGLAGGPSDTQYF.

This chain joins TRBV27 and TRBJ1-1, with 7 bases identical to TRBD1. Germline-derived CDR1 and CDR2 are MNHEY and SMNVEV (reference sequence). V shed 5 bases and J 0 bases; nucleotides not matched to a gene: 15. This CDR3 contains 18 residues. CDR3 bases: TGTGCCAGCAGTCTCTCGACAGGGAAACCGCTCATGAACACTGAAGCTTTCTTT. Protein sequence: CASSLSTGKPLMNTEAFF.

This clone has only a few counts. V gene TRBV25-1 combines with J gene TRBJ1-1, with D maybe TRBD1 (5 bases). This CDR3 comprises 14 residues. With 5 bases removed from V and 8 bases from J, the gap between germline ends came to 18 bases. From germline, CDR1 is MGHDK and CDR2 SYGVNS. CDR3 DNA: TGTGCCAGCAGTCCTATGAGGGACCCCCCCGAAGCTTTCTTT. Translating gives CASSPMRDPPEAFF.

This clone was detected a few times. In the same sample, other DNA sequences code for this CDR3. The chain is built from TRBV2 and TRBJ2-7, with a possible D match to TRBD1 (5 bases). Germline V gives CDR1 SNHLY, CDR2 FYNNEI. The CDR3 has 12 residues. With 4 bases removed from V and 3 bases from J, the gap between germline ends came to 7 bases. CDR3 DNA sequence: TGTGCCAGCAGTGGACAGAGCTACGAGCAGTACTTC. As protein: CASSGQSYEQYF.

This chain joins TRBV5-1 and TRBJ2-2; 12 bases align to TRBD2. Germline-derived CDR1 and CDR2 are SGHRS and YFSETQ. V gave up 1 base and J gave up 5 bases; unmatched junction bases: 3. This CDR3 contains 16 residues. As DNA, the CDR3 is TGCGCCAGCAGCTTGAGGCTAGCGGGAGGGACCGGGGAGCTGTTTTTT. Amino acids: CASSLRLAGGTGELFF. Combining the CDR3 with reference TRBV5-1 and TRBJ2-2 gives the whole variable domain KAGVTQTPRYLIKTRGQQVTLSCSPISGHRSVSWYQQTPGQGLQFLFEYFSETQRNKGNFPGRFSGRQFSNSRSEMNVSTLELGDSALYLCASSLRLAGGTGELFFGEGSRLTVL.

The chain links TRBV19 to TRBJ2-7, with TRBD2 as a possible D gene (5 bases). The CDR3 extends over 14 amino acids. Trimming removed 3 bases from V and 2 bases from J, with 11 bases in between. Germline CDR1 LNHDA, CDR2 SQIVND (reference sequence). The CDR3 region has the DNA TGTGCCAGTAGTATGACTGGACTCACCTACGAGCAGTACTTC. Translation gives CASSMTGLTYEQYF.

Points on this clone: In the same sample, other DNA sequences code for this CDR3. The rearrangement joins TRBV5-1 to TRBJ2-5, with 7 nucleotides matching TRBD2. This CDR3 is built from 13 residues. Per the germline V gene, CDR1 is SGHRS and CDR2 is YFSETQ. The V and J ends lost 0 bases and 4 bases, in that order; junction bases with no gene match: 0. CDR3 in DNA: TGCGCCAGCAGCTTGGCGGGAGGAGAGACCCAGTACTTC. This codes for CASSLAGGETQYF.

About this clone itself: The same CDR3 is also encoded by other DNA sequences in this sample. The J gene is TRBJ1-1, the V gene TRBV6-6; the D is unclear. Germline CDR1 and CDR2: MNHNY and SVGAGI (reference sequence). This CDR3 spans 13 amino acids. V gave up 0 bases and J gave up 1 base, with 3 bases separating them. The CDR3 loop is CASSYSTNTEAFF. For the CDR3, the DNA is TGTGCCAGCAGTTACTCTACGAACACTGAAGCTTTCTTT.

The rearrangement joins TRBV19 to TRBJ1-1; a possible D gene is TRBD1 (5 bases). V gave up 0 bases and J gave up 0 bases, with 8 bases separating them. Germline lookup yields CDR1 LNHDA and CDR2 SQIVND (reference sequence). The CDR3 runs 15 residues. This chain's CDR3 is CASSIEGAVNTEAFF. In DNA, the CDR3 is TGTGCCAGTAGTATAGAAGGGGCGGTGAACACTGAAGCTTTCTTT.

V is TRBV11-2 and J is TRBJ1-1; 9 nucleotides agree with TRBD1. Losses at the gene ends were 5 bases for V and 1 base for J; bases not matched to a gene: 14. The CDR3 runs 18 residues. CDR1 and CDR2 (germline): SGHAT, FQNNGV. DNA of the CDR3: TGTGCCAGCAGCCCCAGGGGTACAGGGGGCGGATGGAACACTGAAGCTTTCTTT. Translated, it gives CASSPRGTGGGWNTEAFF.

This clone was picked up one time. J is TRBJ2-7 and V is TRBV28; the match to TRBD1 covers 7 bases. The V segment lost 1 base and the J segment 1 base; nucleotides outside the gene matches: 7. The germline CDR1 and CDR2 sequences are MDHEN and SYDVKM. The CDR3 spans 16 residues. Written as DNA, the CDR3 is TGTGCCAGCAGTTTATACGGACAGGCAGTATCCTACGAGCAGTACTTC. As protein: CASSLYGQAVSYEQYF.

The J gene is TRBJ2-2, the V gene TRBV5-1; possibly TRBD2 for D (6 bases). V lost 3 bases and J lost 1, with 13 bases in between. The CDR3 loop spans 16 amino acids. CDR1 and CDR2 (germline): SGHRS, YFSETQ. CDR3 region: CASSWGLRGNTGELFF. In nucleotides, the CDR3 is TGCGCCAGCAGCTGGGGCTTGCGGGGGAACACCGGGGAGCTGTTTTTT.

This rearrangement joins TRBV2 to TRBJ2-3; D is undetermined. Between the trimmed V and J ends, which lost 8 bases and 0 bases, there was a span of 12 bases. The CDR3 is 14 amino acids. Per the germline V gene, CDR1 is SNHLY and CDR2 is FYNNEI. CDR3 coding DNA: TGTGCCAGCTCTAACCGGATAAGCACAGATACGCAGTATTTT. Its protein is CASSNRISTDTQYF.

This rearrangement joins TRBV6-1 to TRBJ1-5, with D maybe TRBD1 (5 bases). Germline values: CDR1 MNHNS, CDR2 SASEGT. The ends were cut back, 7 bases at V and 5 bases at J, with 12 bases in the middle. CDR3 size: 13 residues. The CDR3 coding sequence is TGTGCCAGCACCGGGACCCAACATCAGCCCCAGCATTTT. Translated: CASTGTQHQPQHF.

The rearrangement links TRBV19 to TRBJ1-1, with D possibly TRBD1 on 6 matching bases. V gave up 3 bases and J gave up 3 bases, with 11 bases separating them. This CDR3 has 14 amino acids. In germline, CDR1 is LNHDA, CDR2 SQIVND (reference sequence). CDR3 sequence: CASSMRTVHTEAFF. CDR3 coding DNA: TGTGCCAGTAGTATGAGGACAGTTCACACTGAAGCTTTCTTT.

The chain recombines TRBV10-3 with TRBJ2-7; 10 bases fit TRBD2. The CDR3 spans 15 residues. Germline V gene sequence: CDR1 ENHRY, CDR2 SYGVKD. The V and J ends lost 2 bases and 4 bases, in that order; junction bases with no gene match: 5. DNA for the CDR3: TGTGCCATCAGTGAGCTAGCGGGAGAGGGATACGAGCAGTACTTC. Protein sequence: CAISELAGEGYEQYF.

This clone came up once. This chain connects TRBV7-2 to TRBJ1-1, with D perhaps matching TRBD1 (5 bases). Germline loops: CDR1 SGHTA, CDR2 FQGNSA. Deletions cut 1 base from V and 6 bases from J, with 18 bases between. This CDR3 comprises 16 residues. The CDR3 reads CASSLVRGGRDPEAFF. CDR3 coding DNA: TGTGCCAGCAGCTTAGTGCGGGGAGGTCGGGACCCTGAAGCTTTCTTT.

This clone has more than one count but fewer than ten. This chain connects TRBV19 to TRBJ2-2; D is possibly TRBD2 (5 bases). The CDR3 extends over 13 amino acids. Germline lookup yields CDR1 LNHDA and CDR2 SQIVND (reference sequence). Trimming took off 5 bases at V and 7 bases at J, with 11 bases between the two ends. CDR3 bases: TGTGCCAGTAGTTCTGTCGGGAACGGGGAGCTGTTTTTT. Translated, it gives CASSSVGNGELFF. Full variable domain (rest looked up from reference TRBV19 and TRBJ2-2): DGGITQSPKYLFRKEGQNVTLSCEQNLNHDAMYWYRQDPGQGLRLIYYSQIVNDFQKGDIAEGYSVSREKKESFPLTVTSAQKNPTAFYLCASSSVGNGELFFGEGSRLTVL.

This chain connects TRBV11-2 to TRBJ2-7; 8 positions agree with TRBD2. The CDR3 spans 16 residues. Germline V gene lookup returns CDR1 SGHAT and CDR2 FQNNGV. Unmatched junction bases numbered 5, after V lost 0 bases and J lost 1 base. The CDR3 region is CASSLDKRESSYEQYF. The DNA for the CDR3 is TGTGCCAGCAGCTTAGACAAGCGGGAGTCATCCTACGAGCAGTACTTC.

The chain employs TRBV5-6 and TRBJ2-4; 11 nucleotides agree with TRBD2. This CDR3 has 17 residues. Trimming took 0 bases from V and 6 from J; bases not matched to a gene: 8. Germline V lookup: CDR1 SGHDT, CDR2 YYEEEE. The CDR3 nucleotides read TGTGCCAGCAGCTTGGTGGGGACTAGCGGAGCGGGAAACATTCAGTACTTC. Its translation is CASSLVGTSGAGNIQYF.

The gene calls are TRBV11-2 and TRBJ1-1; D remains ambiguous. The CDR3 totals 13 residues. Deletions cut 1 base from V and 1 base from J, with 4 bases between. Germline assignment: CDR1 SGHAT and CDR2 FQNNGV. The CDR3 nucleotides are TGTGCCAGCAGCTTAGCGGGGAACACTGAAGCTTTCTTT. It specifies CASSLAGNTEAFF.

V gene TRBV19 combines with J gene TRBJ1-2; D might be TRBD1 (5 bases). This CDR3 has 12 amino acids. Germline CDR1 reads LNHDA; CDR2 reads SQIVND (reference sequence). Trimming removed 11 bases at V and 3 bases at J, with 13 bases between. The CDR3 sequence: CAGHGSDYGYTF. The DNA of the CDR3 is TGTGCCGGACACGGGTCCGACTATGGCTACACCTTC.

CDR3 amino acids: CASSERGEGGSGQPQHF. DNA of the CDR3: TGTGCCAGCAGTGAACGCGGGGAAGGGGGTTCGGGGCAGCCCCAGCATTTT. The gene calls are TRBV6-1 and TRBJ1-5; the D gene is possibly TRBD1 (6 bases). This CDR3 region has 17 residues. V lost 2 bases to trimming and J lost 7 bases, with 21 bases between them. Germline V gene sequence: CDR1 MNHNS, CDR2 SASEGT.

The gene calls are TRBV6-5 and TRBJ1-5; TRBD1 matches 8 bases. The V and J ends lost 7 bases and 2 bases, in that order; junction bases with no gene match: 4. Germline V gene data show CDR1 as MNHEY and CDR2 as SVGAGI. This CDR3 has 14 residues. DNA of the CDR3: TGTGCCAGCAAGGTGACAGGGGGCAATCAGCCCCAGCATTTT. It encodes CASKVTGGNQPQHF.

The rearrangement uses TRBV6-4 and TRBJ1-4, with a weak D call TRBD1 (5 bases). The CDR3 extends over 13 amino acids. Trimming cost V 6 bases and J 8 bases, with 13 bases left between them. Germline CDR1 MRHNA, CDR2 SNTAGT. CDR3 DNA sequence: TGTGCCAGCAGCTTGAGCCAGGGCGAAAAACTGTTTTTT. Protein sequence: CASSLSQGEKLFF.

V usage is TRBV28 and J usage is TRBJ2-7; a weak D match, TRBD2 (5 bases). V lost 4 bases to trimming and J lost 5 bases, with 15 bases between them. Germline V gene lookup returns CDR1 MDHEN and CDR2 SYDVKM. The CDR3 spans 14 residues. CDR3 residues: CASSSPGMAHEQYF. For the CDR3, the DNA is TGTGCCAGCAGTTCTCCCGGGATGGCCCACGAGCAGTACTTC.

CDR3 region: CASSFTGYTF. CDR3 nucleotide sequence: TGTGCCAGCAGTTTCACAGGTTACACCTTC. This chain links TRBV6-1 with TRBJ1-2; possible D gene TRBD1, 5 bases. V was clipped by 5 bases and J by 11 bases, with 9 bases between them. Per the germline V gene, CDR1 is MNHNS and CDR2 is SASEGT. This CDR3 has 10 residues.